A selection of T cell receptor beta chains follows, all from one sample in a study of cytomegalovirus exposure and HLA in healthy donors. Sequencing was performed with immunoSEQ multiplex PCR; in TCRdb, only in-frame clones are kept and a portion is missing. The sample contains roughly 180,000 clones, more than 80% of which appear only once. Input material: PBMCs. Source of these receptors: a man aged 18 to 35 in good health and CMV-seronegative. The CDR3 runs from the conserved cysteine through the conserved F or W. D genes are given only for firm matches. The size entry is marked missing in some rows and otherwise reads once, few, many or a size class.

D gene: .; clone size: few; V gene: TRBV6-1; J gene: TRBJ2-5; CDR3 DNA: TGTGCCAGCAGCGAGGTAGAGACCCAGTACTTC; CDR3 protein: CASSEVETQYF
D gene: .; clone size: once; V gene: TRBV4-2; J gene: TRBJ2-3; CDR3 DNA: TGTGCCAGCAGCCAAGTCAGTCCCGTCACAGATACGCAGTATTTT; CDR3 protein: CASSQVSPVTDTQYF
D gene: .; clone size: .; V gene: TRBV2; J gene: TRBJ2-4; CDR3 DNA: TGTGCCAGCAGTGAAGCGAGAGGAACGTGGGACATTCAGTACTTC; CDR3 protein: CASSEARGTWDIQYF
D gene: TRBD2; clone size: .; V gene: TRBV4-2; J gene: TRBJ2-7; CDR3 DNA: TGTGCCAGCAGCCAAGAAGGAGGGGGCCTAGCGGGGGTCTACGAGCAGTACTTC; CDR3 protein: CASSQEGGGLAGVYEQYF
D gene: .; clone size: few; V gene: TRBV6-1; J gene: TRBJ2-7; CDR3 DNA: TGTGCCAGCAGTGAATACAACGAGCAGTACTTC; CDR3 protein: CASSEYNEQYF
D gene: TRBD2; clone size: .; V gene: TRBV5-1; J gene: TRBJ2-5; CDR3 DNA: TGCGCCAGCAGCTTGCTAGCGGGCCTTCAAGAGACCCAGTACTTC; CDR3 protein: CASSLLAGLQETQYF
D gene: TRBD1; clone size: few; V gene: TRBV4-3; J gene: TRBJ1-4; CDR3 DNA: TGCGCCAGCAGCCCACAGGGGGGCACTAATGAAAAACTGTTTTTT; CDR3 protein: CASSPQGGTNEKLFF
D gene: .; clone size: few; V gene: TRBV6-5; J gene: TRBJ2-1; CDR3 DNA: TGTGCCAGCAGTTACAATCAGGCCACCTACAATGAGCAGTTCTTC; CDR3 protein: CASSYNQATYNEQFF
D gene: TRBD2; clone size: .; V gene: TRBV18; J gene: TRBJ2-5; CDR3 DNA: TGTGCCAGCTCACCAGAATGGGGAGGGGAAGAGACCCAGTACTTC; CDR3 protein: CASSPEWGGEETQYF
D gene: TRBD2; clone size: .; V gene: TRBV6-1; J gene: TRBJ2-5; CDR3 DNA: TGTGCCAGCAGTTCTGGGGCTAGCGGGGGGGGCGCCCAGTACTTC; CDR3 protein: CASSSGASGGGAQYF
D gene: TRBD2; clone size: .; V gene: TRBV14; J gene: TRBJ2-1; CDR3 DNA: TGTGCCAGCAGAAAACTTAGCGGGAGATACAATGAGCAGTTCTTC; CDR3 protein: CASRKLSGRYNEQFF
D gene: TRBD2; clone size: .; V gene: TRBV6-5; J gene: TRBJ2-1; CDR3 DNA: TGTGCCAGCAGTTACTCGAGACTAGCGGGAGCTAATGAGCAGTTCTTC; CDR3 protein: CASSYSRLAGANEQFF
D gene: .; clone size: .; V gene: TRBV5-1; J gene: TRBJ2-2; CDR3 DNA: TGCGCCAGCAGCTTATTAGAAACCGGGGAGCTGTTTTTT; CDR3 protein: CASSLLETGELFF
D gene: .; clone size: .; V gene: TRBV28; J gene: TRBJ2-7; CDR3 DNA: TGTGCCACTAAAGTCCCAGGGGCCCGCTACGAGCAGTACTTC; CDR3 protein: CATKVPGARYEQYF
D gene: TRBD1; clone size: .; V gene: TRBV19; J gene: TRBJ1-6; CDR3 DNA: TGTGCCAGTAGAAACAGGGGGCTCTCACCCCTCCACTTT; CDR3 protein: CASRNRGLSPLHF
D gene: TRBD2; clone size: .; V gene: TRBV25-1; J gene: TRBJ2-7; CDR3 DNA: TGTGCCAGCAGGGGGGTGGGCGGGAGGGTCCCCTACGAGCAGTACTTC; CDR3 protein: CASRGVGGRVPYEQYF
D gene: TRBD1; clone size: .; V gene: TRBV5-4; J gene: TRBJ2-2; CDR3 DNA: TGTGCCAGCAGACAAACAGGGGACACCGGGGAGCTGTTTTTT; CDR3 protein: CASRQTGDTGELFF
D gene: .; clone size: few; V gene: TRBV7-2; J gene: TRBJ2-1; CDR3 DNA: TGTGCCAGCAGCTTCCCAGGGCGGGGTGAGCAGTTCTTC; CDR3 protein: CASSFPGRGEQFF
D gene: .; clone size: .; V gene: TRBV18; J gene: TRBJ2-1; CDR3 DNA: TGTGCCAGCTCACCTCAGGGGAACTACAATGAGCAGTTCTTC; CDR3 protein: CASSPQGNYNEQFF
D gene: TRBD1; clone size: .; V gene: TRBV6-1; J gene: TRBJ2-1; CDR3 DNA: TGTGCCAGCAGAGCGACGGACAGGGGCCATGAGCAGTTCTTC; CDR3 protein: CASRATDRGHEQFF
D gene: .; clone size: few; V gene: TRBV6-5; J gene: TRBJ1-4; CDR3 DNA: TGTGCCAGCCTGGGGGCAGGGTTTGGAAAACTGTTTTTT; CDR3 protein: CASLGAGFGKLFF
D gene: TRBD1; clone size: once; V gene: TRBV29-1; J gene: TRBJ1-6; CDR3 DNA: TGCAGCGTTGAAGGGACAGGGAGGGATTCACCCCTCCACTTT; CDR3 protein: CSVEGTGRDSPLHF
D gene: .; clone size: .; V gene: TRBV15; J gene: TRBJ2-7; CDR3 DNA: TGTGCCACCAGCCGCGGCTACGAGCAGTACTTC; CDR3 protein: CATSRGYEQYF
D gene: .; clone size: .; V gene: TRBV4-1; J gene: TRBJ1-5; CDR3 DNA: TGCGCCAGCAGCCAAGATGGGGGGAATAGCAATCAGCCCCAGCATTTT; CDR3 protein: CASSQDGGNSNQPQHF
D gene: .; clone size: .; V gene: TRBV11-1; J gene: TRBJ1-2; CDR3 DNA: TGTGCCAGCAGCTTAACGGACGGAGGCTCGGTTGGCTACACCTTC; CDR3 protein: CASSLTDGGSVGYTF
D gene: TRBD1; clone size: .; V gene: TRBV6-1; J gene: TRBJ1-4; CDR3 DNA: TGTGCCAGCACTACAAACAGGGGGGCTAATGAAAAACTGTTTTTT; CDR3 protein: CASTTNRGANEKLFF
D gene: .; clone size: .; V gene: TRBV11-2; J gene: TRBJ2-2; CDR3 DNA: TGTGCCAGCAGCCTAGGACTGGGAGGCACCGGGGAGCTGTTTTTT; CDR3 protein: CASSLGLGGTGELFF
D gene: TRBD1; clone size: .; V gene: TRBV5-1; J gene: TRBJ1-5; CDR3 DNA: TGCGCCAGCAGCTCCCTGCCGGGACAGAATCAGCCCCAGCATTTT; CDR3 protein: CASSSLPGQNQPQHF
D gene: TRBD2; clone size: .; V gene: TRBV29-1; J gene: TRBJ2-1; CDR3 DNA: TGCAGCGGTGGACTAGCGGGAGTAAATGAGCAGTTCTTC; CDR3 protein: CSGGLAGVNEQFF
D gene: .; clone size: .; V gene: TRBV10-3; J gene: TRBJ2-7; CDR3 DNA: TGTGCCATCGCTTCTTCCGGGTCCTACGAGCAGTACTTC; CDR3 protein: CAIASSGSYEQYF
D gene: TRBD1; clone size: once; V gene: TRBV2; J gene: TRBJ2-2; CDR3 DNA: TGTGCCAGCATGAAGGACAGGGTCCAGGCCGGGGAGCTGTTTTTT; CDR3 protein: CASMKDRVQAGELFF
D gene: .; clone size: .; V gene: TRBV2; J gene: TRBJ2-7; CDR3 DNA: TGTGCCAGCAGTGCGCGGATGACCTACGAGCAGTACTTC; CDR3 protein: CASSARMTYEQYF
D gene: TRBD1; clone size: .; V gene: TRBV6-5; J gene: TRBJ1-6; CDR3 DNA: TGTGCCAGCAGTCCGGGACAGCCGGGTTCACCCCTCCACTTT; CDR3 protein: CASSPGQPGSPLHF
D gene: .; clone size: .; V gene: TRBV5-1; J gene: TRBJ1-2; CDR3 DNA: TGCGCCAGCAGCTTGGGCCAGACAAAAGCTACCATTACTAACTATGGCTACACCTTC; CDR3 protein: CASSLGQTKATITNYGYTF
D gene: .; clone size: .; V gene: TRBV18; J gene: TRBJ1-1; CDR3 DNA: TGTGCCAGCTCACCGGGGGGGAACACTGAAGCTTTCTTT; CDR3 protein: CASSPGGNTEAFF
D gene: .; clone size: .; V gene: TRBV21-1; J gene: TRBJ1-2; CDR3 DNA: TGTGCCAGCTCAACCTACAGGGTTCCAACTTTGGACACCTTC; CDR3 protein: CASSTYRVPTLDTF
D gene: .; clone size: .; V gene: TRBV5-4; J gene: TRBJ2-1; CDR3 DNA: TGTGCCAGCAGCTTTTTCGGCCAGGGAATTTTCTTGGAACAGTTCTTC; CDR3 protein: CASSFFGQGIFLEQFF
D gene: TRBD2; clone size: .; V gene: TRBV7-2; J gene: TRBJ2-1; CDR3 DNA: TGTGCCAGCAGCTCAAACACAGTCCCTCTAGCGGGAGGTAAGGGTGAGCAGTTCTTC; CDR3 protein: CASSSNTVPLAGGKGEQFF
D gene: TRBD2; clone size: .; V gene: TRBV11-2; J gene: TRBJ2-6; CDR3 DNA: TGTGCCAGCAGCCTACGACTAGCGGAGCCCTCTGGGGCCAACGTCCTGACTTTC; CDR3 protein: CASSLRLAEPSGANVLTF
D gene: TRBD2; clone size: .; V gene: TRBV5-1; J gene: TRBJ2-3; CDR3 DNA: TGCGCCAGCAGCTTACGACTAGCGGGAGGAAACACAGATACGCAGTATTTT; CDR3 protein: CASSLRLAGGNTDTQYF
D gene: TRBD1; clone size: .; V gene: TRBV7-6; J gene: TRBJ2-7; CDR3 DNA: TGTGCCAGCAGCCACGAAGCTGGACAGGCCTACGAGCAGTACTTC; CDR3 protein: CASSHEAGQAYEQYF
D gene: TRBD2; clone size: .; V gene: TRBV6-6; J gene: TRBJ2-1; CDR3 DNA: TGTGCCAGCAGTTCATTAGCGGGAGGGCCCCTCGGGCAGTTCTTC; CDR3 protein: CASSSLAGGPLGQFF
D gene: .; clone size: .; V gene: TRBV7-9; J gene: TRBJ2-7; CDR3 DNA: TGTGCCAGCAGCTTATCAACCTACGAGCAGTACTTC; CDR3 protein: CASSLSTYEQYF
D gene: .; clone size: .; V gene: TRBV19; J gene: TRBJ1-2; CDR3 DNA: TGTGCCAGTAGTCCCTCGCGGGGTGGCTACACCTTC; CDR3 protein: CASSPSRGGYTF
D gene: .; clone size: .; V gene: TRBV6-1; J gene: TRBJ2-2; CDR3 DNA: TGTGCCAGCAGTGAAGCAGGGGCGGCCGGGGAGCTGTTTTTT; CDR3 protein: CASSEAGAAGELFF
D gene: TRBD1; clone size: .; V gene: TRBV6-5; J gene: TRBJ1-2; CDR3 DNA: TGTGCCAGCAGACGAGGGACAGGGAGCTATGGCTACACCTTC; CDR3 protein: CASRRGTGSYGYTF
D gene: .; clone size: .; V gene: TRBV30; J gene: TRBJ2-1; CDR3 DNA: TGTGCCTGGAGTGTCGGGGGTGTGGGCAATGAGCAGTTCTTC; CDR3 protein: CAWSVGGVGNEQFF
D gene: TRBD2; clone size: once; V gene: TRBV18; J gene: TRBJ2-5; CDR3 DNA: TGTGCCAGCTCACCAGCTAGCGGGGGGGCGGACGGAGAGACCCAGTACTTC; CDR3 protein: CASSPASGGADGETQYF